These 3 T cell receptor beta chains originate from one sample sequenced in a study of T cell clonality in common variable immunodeficiency (dated by TCRdb to the mid-2010s). The protocol used for the library was the immunoSEQ multiplex PCR assay. Entries here come from immuneACCESS through TCRdb and include only in-frame sequences with V and J called. Some clones fail to appear in such tables; in the studies checked, an unresolved V gene covers under half of the shortfall, and the cause of the remainder is unknown. The table shows 45,000 to 60,000 clones here, with no singletons. Around 6.3% of the sample is taken by the ten largest. The sequencing sample was made of peripheral blood mononuclear cells. These TCRs come from a person between 18 and 75 years old in good health.

This clone appeared many times. From the germline J gene comes the end of the CDR3, since the read stops 3 residues before it. The chain carries TRBV10-3 and TRBJ1-5, with 7 bases identical to TRBD1. The CDR3 is 13 amino acids. The germline CDR1 and CDR2 sequences are ENHRY and SYGVKD. Trimming cost V 7 bases and J 7 bases; bases outside gene matches: 7. The CDR3: CAITSDRSQPQHF. The part of the CDR3 DNA that was read is TGTGCCATCACTTCGGACAGGTCACAGCCC.

This clone was found many times. Read sequence stops 3 residues before the CDR3 end, and the germline J gene provides the missing end. This chain joins TRBV6-4 and TRBJ2-1, with 7 bases matching TRBD2. The V and J ends lost 6 bases and 6 bases, in that order; junction bases with no gene match: 11. CDR1 is MRHNA, CDR2 SNTAGT, per germline. The CDR3 length is 15 residues. CDR3 protein: CASRLKASGSNEQFF. The CDR3 DNA, read in part, is TGTGCCAGCAGACTTAAGGCTAGCGGTTCCAATGAG.

For this clone: This may come from a read error, since a much larger clone is one base off. CDR3 residues: CASSPTGGTGANVLFF. The covered CDR3 bases are TGTGCCAGCTCACCAACCGGGGGGACTGGGGCCAACGTA. The V and J genes are TRBV18 and TRBJ1-4; D might be TRBD1 (5 bases). The missing CDR3 end, 3 residues past where the read stops, is filled in from the germline J gene. The germline gives CDR1 KGHSH, CDR2 LQKENI. The CDR3 sequence is 16 residues long.